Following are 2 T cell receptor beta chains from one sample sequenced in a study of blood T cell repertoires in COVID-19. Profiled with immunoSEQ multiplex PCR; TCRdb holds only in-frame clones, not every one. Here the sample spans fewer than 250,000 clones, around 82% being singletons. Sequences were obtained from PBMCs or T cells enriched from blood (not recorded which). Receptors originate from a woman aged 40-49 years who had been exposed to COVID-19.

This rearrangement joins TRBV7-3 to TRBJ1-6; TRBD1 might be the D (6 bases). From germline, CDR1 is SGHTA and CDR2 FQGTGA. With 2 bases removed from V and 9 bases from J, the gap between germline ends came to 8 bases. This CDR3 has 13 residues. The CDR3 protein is CASSLGGASPLHF. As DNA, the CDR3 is TGTGCCAGCAGCTTAGGGGGGGCTTCACCCCTCCACTTT.

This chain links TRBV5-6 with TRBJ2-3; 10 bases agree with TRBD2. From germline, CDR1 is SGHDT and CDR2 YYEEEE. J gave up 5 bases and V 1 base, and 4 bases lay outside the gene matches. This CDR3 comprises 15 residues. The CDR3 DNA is TGTGCCAGCAGCTTGACTAGCGGGGATGGAGATACGCAGTATTTT. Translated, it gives CASSLTSGDGDTQYF.